Detailed here is one T cell receptor beta chain. Antigen specificity is unknown. The sample is drawn from a study of graft-versus-host responses after intestinal transplantation. Sequencing used immunoSEQ multiplex PCR; TCRdb keeps in-frame clones, though not all of them. The sample has approximately 110,000 clones, over 85% seen once; the top ten hold about 0.2%. Germline trimming cut 5 bases from V and 2 bases from J; bases unmatched to any gene: 7. The CDR3 is 15 amino acids. Germline lookup yields CDR1 LGHNA and CDR2 YSLEER. The clonotype originates from a human donor who was the organ donor for an intestinal transplant. The sample here was unstimulated CD4+ T cells sorted from spleen or lymph node cells, taken before transplant. The gene calls are TRBV4-3 and TRBJ2-3; 7 bases fit TRBD2. This chain's CDR3 is CASSSLADPTDTQYF. The CDR3 bases are TGCGCCAGCAGCTCGCTAGCGGACCCCACAGATACGCAGTATTTT.